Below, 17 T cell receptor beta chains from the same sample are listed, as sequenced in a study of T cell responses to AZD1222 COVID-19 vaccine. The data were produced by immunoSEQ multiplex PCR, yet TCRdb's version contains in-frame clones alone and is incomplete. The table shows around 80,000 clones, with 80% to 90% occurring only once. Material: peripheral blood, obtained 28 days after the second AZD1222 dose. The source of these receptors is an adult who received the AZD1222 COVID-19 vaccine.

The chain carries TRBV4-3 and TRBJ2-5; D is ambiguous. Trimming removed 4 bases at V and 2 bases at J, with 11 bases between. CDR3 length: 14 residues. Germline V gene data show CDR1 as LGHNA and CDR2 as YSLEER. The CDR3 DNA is TGCGCCAGCAGCCGAGGCACCCTACAAGAGACCCAGTACTTC. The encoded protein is CASSRGTLQETQYF.

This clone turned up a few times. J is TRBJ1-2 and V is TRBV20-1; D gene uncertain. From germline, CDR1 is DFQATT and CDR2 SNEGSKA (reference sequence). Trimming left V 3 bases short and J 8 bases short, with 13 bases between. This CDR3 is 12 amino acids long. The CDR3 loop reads CSASSGGRGYTF. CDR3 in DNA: TGCAGTGCTAGTTCCGGCGGGAGGGGCTACACCTTC.

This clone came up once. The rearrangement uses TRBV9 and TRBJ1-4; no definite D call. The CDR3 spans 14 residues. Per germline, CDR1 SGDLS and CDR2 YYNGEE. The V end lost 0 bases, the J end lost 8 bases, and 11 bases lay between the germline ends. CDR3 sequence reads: CASSVGPGGEKLFF. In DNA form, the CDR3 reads TGTGCCAGCAGCGTAGGGCCGGGAGGGGAAAAACTGTTTTTT. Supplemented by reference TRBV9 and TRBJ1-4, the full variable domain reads DSGVTQTPKHLITATGQRVTLRCSPRSGDLSVYWYQQSLDQGLQFLIQYYNGEERAKGNILERFSAQQFPDLHSELNLSSLELGDSALYFCASSVGPGGEKLFFGSGTQLSVL.

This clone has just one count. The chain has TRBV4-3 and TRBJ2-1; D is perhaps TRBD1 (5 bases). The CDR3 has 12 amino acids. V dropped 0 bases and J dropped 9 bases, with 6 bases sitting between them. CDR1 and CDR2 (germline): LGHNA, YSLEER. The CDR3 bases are TGCGCCAGCAGCCAAGATAGGGGTGAGCAGTTCTTC. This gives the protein CASSQDRGEQFF.

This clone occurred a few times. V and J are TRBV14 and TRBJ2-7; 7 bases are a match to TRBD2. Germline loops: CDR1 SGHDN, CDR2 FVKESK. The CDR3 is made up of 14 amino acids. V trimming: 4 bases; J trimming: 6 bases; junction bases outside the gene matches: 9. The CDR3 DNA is TGTGCCAGCAGCCTCCTGGGAGGGGCCGGCGAGCAGTACTTC. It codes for CASSLLGGAGEQYF.

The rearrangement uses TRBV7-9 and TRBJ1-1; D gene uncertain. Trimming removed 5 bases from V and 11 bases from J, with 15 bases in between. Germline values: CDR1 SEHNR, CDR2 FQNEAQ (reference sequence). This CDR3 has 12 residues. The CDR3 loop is CASSPGLSRAFF. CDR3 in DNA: TGTGCCAGCAGCCCCGGTCTTTCGCGGGCTTTCTTT.

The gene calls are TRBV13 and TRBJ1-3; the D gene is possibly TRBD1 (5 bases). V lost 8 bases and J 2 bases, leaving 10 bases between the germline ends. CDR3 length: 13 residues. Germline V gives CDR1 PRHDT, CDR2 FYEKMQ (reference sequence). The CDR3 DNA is TGTGCCAGCGCGAGGGGTGCTGGAAACACCATATATTTT. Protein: CASARGAGNTIYF.

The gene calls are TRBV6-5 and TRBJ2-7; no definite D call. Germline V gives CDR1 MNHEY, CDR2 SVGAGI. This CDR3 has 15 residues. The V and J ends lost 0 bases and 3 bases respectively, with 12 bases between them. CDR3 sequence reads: CASSYSVGSGYEQYF. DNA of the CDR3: TGTGCCAGCAGTTACTCGGTCGGTAGTGGCTACGAGCAGTACTTC.

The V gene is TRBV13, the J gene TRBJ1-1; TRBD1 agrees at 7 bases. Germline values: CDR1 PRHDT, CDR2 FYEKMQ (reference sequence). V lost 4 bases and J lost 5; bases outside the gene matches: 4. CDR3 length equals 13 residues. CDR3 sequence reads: CASSSRGRTEAFF. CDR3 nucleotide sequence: TGTGCCAGCAGCTCCAGGGGGAGGACTGAAGCTTTCTTT.

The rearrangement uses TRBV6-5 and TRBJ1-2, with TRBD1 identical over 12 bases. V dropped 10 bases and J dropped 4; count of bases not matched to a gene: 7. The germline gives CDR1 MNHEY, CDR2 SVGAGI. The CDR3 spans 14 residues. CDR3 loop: CATEPGQGAYGYTF. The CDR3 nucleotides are TGTGCCACGGAGCCGGGACAGGGGGCCTATGGCTACACCTTC.

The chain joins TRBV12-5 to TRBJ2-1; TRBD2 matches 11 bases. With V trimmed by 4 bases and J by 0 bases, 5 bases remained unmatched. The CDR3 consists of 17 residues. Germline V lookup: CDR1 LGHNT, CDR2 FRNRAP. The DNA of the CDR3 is TGTGCTAGTGGTTCAACCACTAGCGGGAGCTCCTACAATGAGCAGTTCTTC. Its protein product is CASGSTTSGSSYNEQFF.

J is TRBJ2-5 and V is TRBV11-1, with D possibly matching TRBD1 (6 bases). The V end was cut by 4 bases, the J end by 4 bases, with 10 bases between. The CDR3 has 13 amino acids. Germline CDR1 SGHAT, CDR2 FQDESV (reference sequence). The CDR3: CASSSHRVETQYF. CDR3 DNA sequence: TGTGCCAGCAGCTCACACAGGGTAGAGACCCAGTACTTC.

CDR3 DNA: TGTGCCAGCCCAGGGGAGGCGAACAATGAGCAGTTCTTC. Encoded protein: CASPGEANNEQFF. The V and J genes are TRBV13 and TRBJ2-1; D tentatively reads TRBD1 or TRBD2 (6 bases each). CDR3 length: 13 amino acids. CDR1 and CDR2 (germline): PRHDT, FYEKMQ (reference sequence). The V and J ends lost 8 bases and 5 bases respectively, with 13 bases between them.

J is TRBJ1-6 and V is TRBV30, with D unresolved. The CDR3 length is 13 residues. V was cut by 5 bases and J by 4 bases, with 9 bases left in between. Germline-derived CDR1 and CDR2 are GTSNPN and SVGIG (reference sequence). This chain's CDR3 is CAWSQTYNSPLHF. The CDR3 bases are TGTGCCTGGTCCCAGACATATAATTCACCCCTCCACTTT.

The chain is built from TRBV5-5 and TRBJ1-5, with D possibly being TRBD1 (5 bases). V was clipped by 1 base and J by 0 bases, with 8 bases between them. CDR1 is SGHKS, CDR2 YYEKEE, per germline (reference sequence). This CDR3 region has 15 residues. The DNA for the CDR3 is TGTGCCAGCAGCTTGCGGGGGTATAGCAATCAGCCCCAGCATTTT. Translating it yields CASSLRGYSNQPQHF.

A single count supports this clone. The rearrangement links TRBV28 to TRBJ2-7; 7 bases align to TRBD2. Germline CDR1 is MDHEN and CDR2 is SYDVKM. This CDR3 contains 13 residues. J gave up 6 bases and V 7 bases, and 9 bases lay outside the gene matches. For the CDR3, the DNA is TGTGCCAGCATGGGGGGGTTGGGTAGCGAGCAGTACTTC. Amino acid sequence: CASMGGLGSEQYF.

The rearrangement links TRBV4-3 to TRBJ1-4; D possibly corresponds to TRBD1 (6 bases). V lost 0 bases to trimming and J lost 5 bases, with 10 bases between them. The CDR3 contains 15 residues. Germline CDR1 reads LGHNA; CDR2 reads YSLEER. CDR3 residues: CASSQEGTGNEKLFF. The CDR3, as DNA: TGCGCCAGCAGCCAAGAGGGCACAGGGAATGAAAAACTGTTTTTT.